The 21 T cell receptor beta chains listed next were all sequenced from one sample in a study of blood T cell repertoires in COVID-19. The method was immunoSEQ multiplex PCR; TCRdb's version includes in-frame clones alone and lacks a portion of them. The sample has 120,000 or so clones; around 85% are singletons. The specimen was peripheral blood. Source of these receptors: a man between 65 and 85 years old who had recovered from COVID-19.

The chain employs TRBV2 and TRBJ2-1; TRBD2 agrees at 14 bases. In germline, CDR1 is SNHLY, CDR2 FYNNEI. The length of the CDR3 is 15 residues. After removal of 8 bases from V and 4 bases from J, the junction contained 4 bases not matched to a gene. The CDR3 here is CASRGLAGGYNEQFF. For the CDR3, the DNA is TGTGCCAGCCGCGGACTAGCGGGGGGTTACAATGAGCAGTTCTTC.

The chain has TRBV11-2 and TRBJ1-4; the D is unclear. The V end was cut by 3 bases, the J end by 5 bases, with 13 bases between. The CDR3 consists of 15 residues. CDR1 is SGHAT, CDR2 FQNNGV, per germline. The CDR3 nucleotides read TGTGCCAGCAGCTTGCAGGACGGACTGAATGAAAAACTGTTTTTT. This translates into CASSLQDGLNEKLFF.

The chain couples TRBV3-1 (or the pseudogene TRBV3-2) to TRBJ2-7; 9 positions agree with TRBD1. With 4 bases clipped from V and 4 bases from J, the junction kept 11 bases outside the gene matches. The germline CDR1 and CDR2 sequences are LGHDT and YNNKEL (reference sequence). The CDR3 extends over 16 amino acids. The CDR3 nucleotides are TGTGCCAGCAGCCCCCTGGCCGGGACAGGGCTATACGAGCAGTACTTC. This encodes CASSPLAGTGLYEQYF.

The chain links TRBV7-2 to TRBJ2-7, with no clear D. Germline CDR1 is SGHTA and CDR2 is FQGNSA. The CDR3 runs to 13 residues. V was pared by 5 bases and J by 6 bases, with 14 bases between. CDR3 DNA sequence: TGTGCCAGCAGCCCGCGCCCTAGAACCGAGCAGTACTTC. It encodes CASSPRPRTEQYF.

This chain links TRBV9 with TRBJ2-7; TRBD1 agrees at 7 bases. The J segment lost 0 bases and the V segment lost 4 bases, leaving 7 bases of the junction unmatched. The CDR3 contains 15 residues. Germline loops: CDR1 SGDLS, CDR2 YYNGEE. The CDR3 is CASSLGQLSSYEQYF. DNA of the CDR3: TGTGCCAGCAGCTTGGGACAGCTGAGCTCCTACGAGCAGTACTTC.

This clone was detected only a few times. The CDR3 loop is CASSHGTIQETQYF. Written as DNA, the CDR3 is TGCGCCAGCAGCCACGGGACTATCCAAGAGACCCAGTACTTC. This chain links TRBV5-1 with TRBJ2-5, with 7 bases that match TRBD2. Trimming took 4 bases from V and 1 from J; bases not matched to a gene: 4. Germline CDR1 reads SGHRS; CDR2 reads YFSETQ. The CDR3 runs 14 residues.

The gene calls are TRBV6-5 and TRBJ2-7; 10 bases are a match to TRBD1. V lost 5 bases to trimming and J lost 2 bases; unmatched junction nucleotides: 6. The germline V gene has CDR1 MNHEY and CDR2 SVGAGI. CDR3 length: 15 amino acids. The CDR3, as DNA: TGTGCCAGCAGTCCTCGGGACAGGGGAACCTACGAGCAGTACTTC. Its protein product is CASSPRDRGTYEQYF.

The V call is TRBV4-3, the J call TRBJ2-4; D is perhaps TRBD1 (6 bases). Looked up from germline, CDR1 is LGHNA and CDR2 is YSLEER. The ends were cut back, 2 bases at V and 3 bases at J, with 17 bases in the middle. The CDR3 spans 17 residues. The CDR3 here is CASSQYRESVGKNIQYF. CDR3 sequence (DNA): TGCGCCAGCAGCCAATACAGGGAATCCGTCGGCAAAAACATTCAGTACTTC.

This clone occurred a few times. The chain recombines TRBV5-8 with TRBJ2-7, with 8 nucleotides matching TRBD1. Trimming at V came to 4 bases and at J to 9 bases, leaving 9 bases not matched to a gene. There are 13 residues in the CDR3. Germline V CDR1 and CDR2: SGHTS, YDEGEE. CDR3 DNA sequence: TGTGCCAGCAGCGTACCCAGGGGGCCTCGGCAGTACTTC. It codes for CASSVPRGPRQYF.

This chain links TRBV5-1 with TRBJ1-1, with TRBD1 matching 7 bases. The CDR3 runs to 14 residues. With V trimmed by 4 bases and J by 6 bases, 9 bases remained unmatched. CDR1 is SGHRS and CDR2 is YFSETQ in the germline V gene. The CDR3 region is CASSGATGSAEAFF. CDR3 sequence (DNA): TGCGCCAGCAGCGGGGCGACAGGGAGTGCTGAAGCTTTCTTT.

The rearrangement joins TRBV5-5 to TRBJ2-3; maybe TRBD1 (6 bases). CDR3 length: 15 amino acids. Trimming cost V 0 bases and J 5 bases, with 13 bases left between them. Germline V gene lookup returns CDR1 SGHKS and CDR2 YYEKEE (reference sequence). The CDR3 DNA reads as TGTGCCAGCAGCTTGGGCCCAGGGGCAGGAGATACGCAGTATTTT. Translated: CASSLGPGAGDTQYF.

This sequence joins TRBV5-5 and TRBJ1-6; D possibly corresponds to TRBD1 (5 bases). Germline V gene sequence: CDR1 SGHKS, CDR2 YYEKEE (reference sequence). Trimming cost V 0 bases and J 10 bases, with 23 bases left between them. The CDR3 contains 18 residues. This CDR3 is CASSLEPGLPHPRSPLHF. The DNA for the CDR3 is TGTGCCAGCAGCTTGGAGCCAGGGCTCCCACACCCTAGATCACCCCTCCACTTT.

This chain connects TRBV7-3 to TRBJ2-1; 7 bases match TRBD2. From germline, CDR1 is SGHTA and CDR2 FQGTGA. The CDR3 spans 16 residues. The V gene end was trimmed by 5 bases and the J gene end by 3 bases; junction bases not matched to a gene: 10. CDR3 nucleotides: TGTGCCAGCAGCCCAGAAAGCGGGACCCTCTACAATGAGCAGTTCTTC. It encodes CASSPESGTLYNEQFF.

The rearrangement uses TRBV5-1 and TRBJ2-7; TRBD2 is a possible D gene (6 bases). Between the trimmed V and J ends, which lost 0 bases and 3 bases, there was a span of 16 bases. This CDR3 has 16 residues. The germline V gene has CDR1 SGHRS and CDR2 YFSETQ. The CDR3 reads CASSLVEAGRGYEQYF. In DNA form, the CDR3 reads TGCGCCAGCAGCTTGGTCGAGGCGGGAAGAGGCTACGAGCAGTACTTC.

This clone rates as medium-sized. The chain uses TRBV6-2 or TRBV6-3 and TRBJ2-5, with TRBD2 matching over 7 bases. This CDR3 is 16 amino acids long. The V gene's germline CDR1 is MNHEY and CDR2 SVGEGT. V trimming: 2 bases; J trimming: 2 bases; junction bases outside the gene matches: 8. The CDR3 nucleotides are TGTGCCAGCAGTTACGGGGCGGGAGCGATGCAAGAGACCCAGTACTTC. Protein: CASSYGAGAMQETQYF.

CDR3 in amino acids: CASRTSGSITGELFF. The CDR3 nucleotides are TGTGCCAGCAGGACTAGCGGGAGTATCACCGGGGAGCTGTTTTTT. This chain links TRBV2 with TRBJ2-2; 12 nucleotides align to TRBD2. Germline V gene sequence: CDR1 SNHLY, CDR2 FYNNEI. CDR3 size: 15 residues. The V gene end was trimmed by 6 bases and the J gene end by 4 bases; junction bases not matched to a gene: 3.

This clone was seen only a few times. The chain links TRBV5-1 to TRBJ2-2; D might be TRBD2 (6 bases). CDR1 is SGHRS and CDR2 is YFSETQ in the germline V gene. The length of the CDR3 is 17 residues. Deletions cut 0 bases from V and 4 bases from J, with 16 bases between. CDR3 DNA sequence: TGCGCCAGCAGCTTGGACGCACCGGGACTCATCACCGGGGAGCTGTTTTTT. Its protein is CASSLDAPGLITGELFF.

The chain carries TRBV2 and TRBJ2-5; tentative D call: TRBD1 (6 bases). CDR1 is SNHLY, CDR2 FYNNEI, per germline. The ends were cut back, 6 bases at V and 2 bases at J, with 19 bases in the middle. The CDR3 is 16 residues long. The CDR3 sequence: CASSVTGLRLQETQYF. CDR3 nucleotides: TGTGCCAGCAGCGTGACAGGCCTCCGCCTTCAAGAGACCCAGTACTTC.

The CDR3 DNA is TGTGCCACCAGTACGACTAACACCGGGGAGCTGTTTTTT. This encodes CATSTTNTGELFF. The chain is built from TRBV24-1 and TRBJ2-2; no clear D. The germline V gene has CDR1 KGHDR and CDR2 SFDVKD. The CDR3 sequence is 13 residues long. V lost 6 bases and J lost 2, with 6 bases in between.

The chain has TRBV6-5 and TRBJ2-7, with D possibly TRBD1 on 6 matching bases. The CDR3 totals 14 residues. Trimming cost V 6 bases and J 5 bases, with 17 bases left between them. Per the germline V gene, CDR1 is MNHEY and CDR2 is SVGAGI. Here the CDR3 reads CASRGTGFRNEQYF. The CDR3 DNA reads TGTGCCAGCAGGGGAACAGGGTTTCGGAACGAGCAGTACTTC.

This sequence joins TRBV18 and TRBJ1-2; a weak D match, TRBD1 (6 bases). V was clipped by 3 bases and J by 8 bases, with 10 bases between them. The CDR3 extends over 12 amino acids. Germline V CDR1 and CDR2: KGHSH, LQKENI. The CDR3 DNA follows: TGTGCCAGCTCACCCCAGGGGTACGGCTACACCTTC. This translates into CASSPQGYGYTF.